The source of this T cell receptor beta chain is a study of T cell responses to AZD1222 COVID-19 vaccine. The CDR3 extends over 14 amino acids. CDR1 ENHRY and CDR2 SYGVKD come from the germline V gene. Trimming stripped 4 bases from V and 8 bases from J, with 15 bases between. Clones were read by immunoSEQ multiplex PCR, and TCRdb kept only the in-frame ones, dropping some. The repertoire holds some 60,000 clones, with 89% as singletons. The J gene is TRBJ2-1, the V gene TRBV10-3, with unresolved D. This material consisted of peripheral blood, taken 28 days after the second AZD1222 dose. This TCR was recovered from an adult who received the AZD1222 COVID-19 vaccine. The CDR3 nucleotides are TGTGCCATCAGTGGAGGCAGGTCTGGCGATGAGCAGTTCTTC. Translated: CAISGGRSGDEQFF.